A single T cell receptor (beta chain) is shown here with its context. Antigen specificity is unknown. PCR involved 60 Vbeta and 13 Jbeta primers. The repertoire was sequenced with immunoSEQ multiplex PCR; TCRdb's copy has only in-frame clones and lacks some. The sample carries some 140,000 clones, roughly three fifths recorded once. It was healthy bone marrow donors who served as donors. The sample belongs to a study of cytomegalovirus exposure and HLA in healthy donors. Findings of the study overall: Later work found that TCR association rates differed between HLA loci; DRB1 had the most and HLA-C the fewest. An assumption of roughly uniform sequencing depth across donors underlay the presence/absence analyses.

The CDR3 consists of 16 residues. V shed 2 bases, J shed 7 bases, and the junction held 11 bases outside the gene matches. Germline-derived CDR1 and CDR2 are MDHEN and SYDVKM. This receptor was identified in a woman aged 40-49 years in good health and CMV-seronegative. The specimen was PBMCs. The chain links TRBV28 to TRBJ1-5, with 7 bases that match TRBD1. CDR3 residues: CASSLTGAGIHQPQHF. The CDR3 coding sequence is TGTGCCAGCAGTTTAACAGGGGCGGGAATCCACCAGCCCCAGCATTTT.